A selection of T cell receptor beta chains follows, all from one sample in a study of T cells in Graves' hyperthyroidism and ophthalmopathy. Each CDR3 protein gets one entry after TCRdb re-called the multiplex PCR reads with MiXCR. The table lists under 350,000 distinct CDR3 sequences, around 15% of them singletons. The source material was blood. The receptors were gathered from a woman aged 40-49 years with Graves' ophthalmopathy. CDR3s include the opening cysteine and the closing phenylalanine or tryptophan. The order of the fields is J gene, V gene, CDR3 protein.

J: TRBJ1-1; V: TRBV7-9; CDR3: CASSPRQGMPEAFF
J: TRBJ2-1; V: TRBV20-1; CDR3: CSARRRGRSSYNEQFF
J: TRBJ1-2; V: TRBV28; CDR3: CASSSQGVGDYGYTF
J: TRBJ2-7; V: TRBV27; CDR3: CASRGLGLAGTSYEQYF
J: TRBJ1-2; V: TRBV27; CDR3: CASSYSQTTGRLGYTF
J: TRBJ2-3; V: TRBV7-2; CDR3: CASSLGTGLRTDTQYF
J: TRBJ1-5; V: TRBV2; CDR3: CASGGTANQPQHF
J: TRBJ1-1; V: TRBV5-1; CDR3: CASSLSSKNTEAFF
J: TRBJ2-1; V: TRBV3-1; CDR3: CASSYGTSGRRGEQFF
J: TRBJ2-1; V: TRBV9; CDR3: CASSGERGSYNEQFF
J: TRBJ1-3; V: TRBV9; CDR3: CASSVGKRSGNTIYF
J: TRBJ2-3; V: TRBV29-1; CDR3: CSVVVGGSTDTQYF
J: TRBJ2-4; V: TRBV29-1; CDR3: CSVEDRRVTSGKNIQYF
J: TRBJ1-1; V: TRBV7-9; CDR3: CASSLVAGLDTEAFF
J: TRBJ2-2; V: TRBV9; CDR3: CASSDQNGELFF
J: TRBJ2-7; V: TRBV20-1; CDR3: CSARDRASGSYEQYF
J: TRBJ2-7; V: TRBV5-1; CDR3: CASSLYLSGHNSYEQYF
J: TRBJ2-7; V: TRBV28; CDR3: CATTPLRGIGEQYF
J: TRBJ2-3; V: TRBV20-1; CDR3: CSATGLAGGRADTQYF
J: TRBJ2-7; V: TRBV5-1; CDR3: CASRPGTSGTYEQYF
J: TRBJ2-7; V: TRBV12-3/TRBV12-4; CDR3: CASSVERGVYEQYF
J: TRBJ2-1; V: TRBV27; CDR3: CASSTHGQNNEQFF
J: TRBJ2-7; V: TRBV7-9; CDR3: CASSPTLNPYEQYF
J: TRBJ1-5; V: TRBV12-3/TRBV12-4; CDR3: CASSLTDGSNQPQHF
J: TRBJ2-7; V: TRBV27; CDR3: CASSPRPESHHEQYF
J: TRBJ2-7; V: TRBV6-1; CDR3: CASFSGSSYEQYF
J: TRBJ1-1; V: TRBV18; CDR3: CASLRNREGTEAFF
J: TRBJ1-1; V: TRBV3-1; CDR3: CASSQDLGFEAFF
J: TRBJ2-2; V: TRBV6-5; CDR3: CASSYVQGGGELFF
J: TRBJ2-5; V: TRBV15; CDR3: CATGRTGEETQYF
J: TRBJ1-5; V: TRBV28; CDR3: CASSFGGLVGNQPQHF
J: TRBJ1-1; V: TRBV19; CDR3: CASSMMGQSNTEAFF
J: TRBJ2-1; V: TRBV11-2; CDR3: CASSLFIAGGRVNEQFF
J: TRBJ2-1; V: TRBV7-9; CDR3: CASSFGEYNEQFF
J: TRBJ1-6; V: TRBV7-2; CDR3: CASRTGNTYNSPLHF
J: TRBJ1-2; V: TRBV3-1; CDR3: CASSQAPGYYGYTF
J: TRBJ1-1; V: TRBV20-1; CDR3: CSAWRGSNTEAFF
J: TRBJ1-1; V: TRBV6-1; CDR3: CASSLTGPTEAFF
J: TRBJ2-2; V: TRBV6-1; CDR3: CASAGTSGLSGELFF
J: TRBJ2-1; V: TRBV9; CDR3: CASSVGDWERDNEQFF
J: TRBJ2-3; V: TRBV11-2; CDR3: CASSLRQGGSDTQYF
J: TRBJ2-2; V: TRBV27; CDR3: CASRGTPTGEPFF
J: TRBJ2-1; V: TRBV20-1; CDR3: CSAADDEQFF
J: TRBJ2-7; V: TRBV11-2; CDR3: CASSLFGTSGTEQYF
J: TRBJ1-5; V: TRBV28; CDR3: CASKPPGQAFQPQHF
J: TRBJ1-1; V: TRBV12-3/TRBV12-4; CDR3: CASSLEAEAFF
J: TRBJ2-3; V: TRBV15; CDR3: CATSLDHSTDTQYF
J: TRBJ2-1; V: TRBV18; CDR3: CASSRRLAGASNEQFF
J: TRBJ2-2; V: TRBV28; CDR3: CASSSRTLGGELFF
J: TRBJ2-7; V: TRBV20-1; CDR3: CSADGYGLNYEQYF
J: TRBJ1-5; V: TRBV19; CDR3: CASSISPTQPQHF
J: TRBJ1-1; V: TRBV28; CDR3: CASSMDTEAFF
J: TRBJ1-4; V: TRBV3-1; CDR3: CASNLAGSEKLFF
J: TRBJ1-2; V: TRBV30; CDR3: CAWSQHTEEEVGYTF